The 15 T cell receptor beta chains reported below all come from one sample, sequenced in a study of shared clonotypes between healthy human individuals. Repertoires were generated with immunoSEQ multiplex PCR, while TCRdb's copy carries only in-frame clones and drops some. The sample lists almost 750,000 clones, just under 75% seen once, with approximately 1.8% in the top ten. The specimen sequenced was memory CD4+ T cells sorted from blood. Subset noted: CD45RA-negative fraction. These receptors came from a woman aged 25 to 39 in good health.

The chain couples TRBV10-3 to TRBJ2-1; TRBD2 matches 7 bases. The CDR3 has 19 residues. Losses at the gene ends were 0 bases for V and 5 bases for J; bases not matched to a gene: 16. Germline V gives CDR1 ENHRY, CDR2 SYGVKD. The CDR3 coding sequence is TGTGCCATCAGTGAGTCCAGAGTCGCGAGGCGGGAGAGGCACAATGAGCAGTTCTTC. It encodes CAISESRVARRERHNEQFF.

V and J are TRBV6-5 and TRBJ1-5, with D unresolved. The V gene lost 6 bases and the J gene lost 6 bases, with 12 bases spanning the gap. The germline CDR1 and CDR2 sequences are MNHEY and SVGAGI. The CDR3 runs 13 residues. DNA of the CDR3: TGTGCCAGCAGGTCGAGGGTTTTTCAGCCCCAGCATTTT. It is translated as CASRSRVFQPQHF.

In its sample, this clone was seen a few times. CDR3 DNA sequence: TGTGCCAGTACTCCAAGCGGGACATCCGGGGGGAGCAATCAGCCCCAGCATTTT. Protein sequence: CASTPSGTSGGSNQPQHF. J is TRBJ1-5 and V is TRBV19; possible D gene TRBD1, 6 bases. V gave up 7 bases and J gave up 1 base, with 23 bases separating them. The CDR3 runs 18 residues. Germline CDR1 LNHDA, CDR2 SQIVND (reference sequence).

The chain combines TRBV5-1 with TRBJ2-3; D might be TRBD1 or TRBD2, each matching 5 bases. CDR3 size: 15 residues. Germline loops: CDR1 SGHRS, CDR2 YFSETQ. The germline V and J ends were trimmed by 6 bases and 0 bases, with 14 bases remaining between them. The CDR3 loop reads CASTRGTASTDTQYF. Here the CDR3 DNA reads TGCGCCAGCACGAGAGGGACGGCGAGCACAGATACGCAGTATTTT.

The chain links TRBV28 to TRBJ1-5; possible D gene TRBD1, 6 bases. Trimming pared 6 bases from V and 1 base from J, leaving 10 bases between. CDR1 MDHEN and CDR2 SYDVKM come from the germline V gene. This CDR3 has 14 amino acids. The CDR3 here is CASRLRGSNQPQHF. CDR3 bases: TGTGCCAGCAGGTTAAGGGGGAGCAATCAGCCCCAGCATTTT. Full variable domain (missing parts from reference TRBV28 and TRBJ1-5): DVKVTQSSRYLVKRTGEKVFLECVQDMDHENMFWYRQDPGLGLRLIYFSYDVKMKEKGDIPEGYSVSREKKERFSLILESASTNQTSMYLCASRLRGSNQPQHFGDGTRLSIL.

This sequence joins TRBV5-4 and TRBJ1-2, with D hard to call. V was clipped by 0 bases and J by 7 bases, with 13 bases between them. In germline, CDR1 is SGHNT, CDR2 YYREEE (reference sequence). This CDR3 comprises 14 residues. DNA of the CDR3: TGTGCCAGCAGCTTGGCCATCCGGGGAGGTGGCTACACCTTC. It translates to CASSLAIRGGGYTF.

Turning to this clone: In the same sample, other DNA sequences code for this CDR3. V gene TRBV18 combines with J gene TRBJ1-1, with a tentative D call TRBD1 (6 bases). Germline-derived CDR1 and CDR2 are KGHSH and LQKENI. V lost 3 bases and J 1 base, leaving 6 bases between the germline ends. The CDR3 runs to 13 residues. CDR3 nucleotides: TGTGCCAGCTCACCGACAGGGAACACTGAAGCTTTCTTT. This translates into CASSPTGNTEAFF.

In this sample, this clone turned up once. The CDR3 region has the DNA TGTGCTAGTGGGACTCAGGGGACGAACACTGAAGCTTTCTTT. It codes for CASGTQGTNTEAFF. The V gene is TRBV12-5, the J gene TRBJ1-1; D perhaps matches TRBD1 (6 bases). V was cut by 6 bases and J by 1 base, with 12 bases left in between. Germline V gives CDR1 LGHNT, CDR2 FRNRAP. There are 14 residues in the CDR3.

The sample holds many counts of this clone. The genes are TRBV30 and TRBJ2-1, with TRBD1 matching 9 bases. The CDR3 is 16 amino acids. J gave up 4 bases and V 0 bases, and 7 bases lay outside the gene matches. Looked up from germline, CDR1 is GTSNPN and CDR2 is SVGIG (reference sequence). The chain's CDR3 is CAWSVLGTGSYNEQFF. DNA of the CDR3: TGTGCCTGGAGTGTACTTGGGACAGGGTCATACAATGAGCAGTTCTTC.

V and J are TRBV12-5 and TRBJ1-1; 8 bases are shared with TRBD1. Germline lookup yields CDR1 LGHNT and CDR2 FRNRAP. The CDR3 spans 16 residues. V dropped 6 bases and J dropped 4; count of bases not matched to a gene: 13. CDR3 DNA sequence: TGTGCTAGTGGCCCTTCCGTCAGGGGGCAAGGCACTGAAGCTTTCTTT. Amino acids: CASGPSVRGQGTEAFF.

This clone appeared a few times. The genes are TRBV27 and TRBJ2-7; a weak D match, TRBD1 (7 bases). CDR1 and CDR2 (germline): MNHEY, SMNVEV (reference sequence). V lost 5 bases, J lost 6 bases, and 20 bases lay in between. The CDR3 has 15 residues. The CDR3, as DNA: TGTGCCAGCAGTCCCCGGACAGGTTCGGGACTCGAGCAGTACTTC. It specifies CASSPRTGSGLEQYF.

In its sample, this clone was seen a few times. The chain carries TRBV27 and TRBJ2-1; D might be TRBD1 (6 bases). This CDR3 is built from 14 residues. Trimming took 7 bases from V and 7 from J, leaving 17 bases between them. The germline gives CDR1 MNHEY, CDR2 SMNVEV (reference sequence). The CDR3: CASTRLDSPNEQFF. CDR3 bases: TGTGCCAGCACCAGATTGGACAGTCCGAATGAGCAGTTCTTC.

The CDR3 reads CASSLAELRELFF. CDR3 nucleotide sequence: TGTGCCAGCAGCTTAGCGGAACTACGGGAGCTGTTTTTT. The chain combines TRBV7-9 with TRBJ2-2; no definite D call. The CDR3 consists of 13 residues. Trimming took 0 bases from V and 9 from J, leaving 8 bases between them. In germline, CDR1 is SEHNR, CDR2 FQNEAQ (reference sequence).

The chain has TRBV2 and TRBJ2-1; 12 nucleotides match TRBD2. CDR3 length: 16 amino acids. Germline V CDR1 and CDR2: SNHLY, FYNNEI. Germline trimming cut 6 bases from V and 7 bases from J; bases unmatched to any gene: 10. CDR3 coding DNA: TGTGCCAGCAGGTCCGTGGGACTAGCGGGTTGGAATGAGCAGTTCTTC. It is translated as CASRSVGLAGWNEQFF.

The sample holds one count of this clone. The chain carries TRBV5-1 and TRBJ1-1; possibly TRBD1 for D (5 bases). V dropped 0 bases and J dropped 8 bases, with 17 bases sitting between them. The CDR3 sequence is 15 residues long. Germline V CDR1 and CDR2: SGHRS, YFSETQ. The CDR3 sequence: CASSLEVGGGSEAFF. The CDR3 region has the DNA TGCGCCAGCAGCTTGGAGGTGGGGGGAGGATCCGAAGCTTTCTTT.